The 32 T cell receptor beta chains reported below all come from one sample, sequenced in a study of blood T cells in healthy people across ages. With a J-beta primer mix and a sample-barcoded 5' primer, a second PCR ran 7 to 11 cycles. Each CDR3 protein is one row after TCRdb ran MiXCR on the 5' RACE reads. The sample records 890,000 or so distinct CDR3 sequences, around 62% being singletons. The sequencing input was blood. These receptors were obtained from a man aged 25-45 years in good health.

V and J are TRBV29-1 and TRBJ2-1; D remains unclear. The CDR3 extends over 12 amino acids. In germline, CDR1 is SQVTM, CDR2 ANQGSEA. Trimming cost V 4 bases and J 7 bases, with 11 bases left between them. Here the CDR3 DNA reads TGCAGCGTTGTGGCTCCCCCGAATGAGCAGTTCTTC. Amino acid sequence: CSVVAPPNEQFF.

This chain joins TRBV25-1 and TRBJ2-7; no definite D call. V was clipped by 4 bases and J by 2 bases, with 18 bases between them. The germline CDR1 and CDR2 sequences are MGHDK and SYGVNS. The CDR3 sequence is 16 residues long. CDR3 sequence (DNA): TGTGCCAGCAGTGCAGCCCGGGCCCTAGACCCCTACGAGCAGTACTTC. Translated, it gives CASSAARALDPYEQYF.

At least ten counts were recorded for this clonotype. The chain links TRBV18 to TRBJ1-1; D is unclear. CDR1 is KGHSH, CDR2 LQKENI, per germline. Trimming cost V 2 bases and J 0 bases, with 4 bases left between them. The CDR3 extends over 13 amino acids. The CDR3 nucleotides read TGTGCCAGCTCACCAGGGTTGAACACTGAAGCTTTCTTT. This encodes CASSPGLNTEAFF.

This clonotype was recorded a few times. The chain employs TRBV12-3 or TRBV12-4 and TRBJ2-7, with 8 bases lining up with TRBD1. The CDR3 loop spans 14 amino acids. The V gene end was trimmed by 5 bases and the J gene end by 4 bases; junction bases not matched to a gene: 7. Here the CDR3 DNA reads TGTGCCAGCAGTGACCGGGACAGGTTGTACGAGCAGTACTTC. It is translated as CASSDRDRLYEQYF.

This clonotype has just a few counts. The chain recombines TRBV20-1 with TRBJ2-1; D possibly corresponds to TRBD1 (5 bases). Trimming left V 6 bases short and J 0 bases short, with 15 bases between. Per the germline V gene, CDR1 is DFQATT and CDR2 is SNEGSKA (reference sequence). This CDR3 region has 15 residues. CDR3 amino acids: CSALRQFSSYNEQFF. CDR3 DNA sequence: TGCAGTGCCCTGAGACAGTTCAGCTCCTACAATGAGCAGTTCTTC.

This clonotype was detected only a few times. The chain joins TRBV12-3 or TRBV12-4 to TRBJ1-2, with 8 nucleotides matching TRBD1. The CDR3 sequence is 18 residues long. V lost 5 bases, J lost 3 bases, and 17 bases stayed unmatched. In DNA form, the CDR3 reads TGTGCCAGCAGTGGGGTCCAGGGGGCAGGCAATGCCCACTATGGCTACACCTTC. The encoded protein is CASSGVQGAGNAHYGYTF.

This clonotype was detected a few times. Here the CDR3 reads CASSLTPGQGYGYTF. In DNA form, the CDR3 reads TGTGCCAGCAGCCTCACCCCGGGACAGGGTTATGGCTACACCTTC. The chain combines TRBV6-6 with TRBJ1-2; 9 bases line up with TRBD1. J was trimmed by 5 bases and V by 6 bases; bases with no gene match: 10. There are 15 residues in the CDR3. Germline V lookup: CDR1 MNHNY, CDR2 SVGAGI (reference sequence).

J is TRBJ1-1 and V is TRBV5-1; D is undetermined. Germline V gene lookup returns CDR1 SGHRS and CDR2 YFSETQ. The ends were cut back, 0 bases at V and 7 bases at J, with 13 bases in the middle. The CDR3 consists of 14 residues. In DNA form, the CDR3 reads TGCGCCAGCAGCTTGGCCTGGGCGTTGGGTGAAGCTTTCTTT. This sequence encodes CASSLAWALGEAFF.

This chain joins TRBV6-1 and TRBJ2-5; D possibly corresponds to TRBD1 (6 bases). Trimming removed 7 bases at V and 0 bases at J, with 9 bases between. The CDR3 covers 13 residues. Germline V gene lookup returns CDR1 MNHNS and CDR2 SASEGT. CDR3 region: CASMRGYQETQYF. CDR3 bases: TGTGCCAGCATGAGGGGGTACCAAGAGACCCAGTACTTC.

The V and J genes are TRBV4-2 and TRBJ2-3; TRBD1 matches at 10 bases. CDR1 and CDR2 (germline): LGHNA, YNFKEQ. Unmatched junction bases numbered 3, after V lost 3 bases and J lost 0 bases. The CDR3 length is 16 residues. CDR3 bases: TGTGCCAGCAGCCACGCGGGACAGGGGAGCACAGATACGCAGTATTTT. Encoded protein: CASSHAGQGSTDTQYF.

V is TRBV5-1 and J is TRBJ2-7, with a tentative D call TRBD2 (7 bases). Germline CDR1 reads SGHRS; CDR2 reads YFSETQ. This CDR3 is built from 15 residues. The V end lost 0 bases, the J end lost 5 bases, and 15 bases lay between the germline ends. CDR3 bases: TGCGCCAGCAGCTTGGTGATTGGGGGGGGCGACGAGCAGTACTTC. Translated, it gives CASSLVIGGGDEQYF.

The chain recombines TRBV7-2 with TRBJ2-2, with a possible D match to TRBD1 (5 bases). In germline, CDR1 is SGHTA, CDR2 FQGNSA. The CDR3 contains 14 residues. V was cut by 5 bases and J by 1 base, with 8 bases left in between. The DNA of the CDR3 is TGTGCCAGCAGCGTCGACAGGAACACCGGGGAGCTGTTTTTT. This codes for CASSVDRNTGELFF.

As DNA, the CDR3 is TGTGCCAGCAGTGATCAGGCGCTAGCGGGGACACAAGAGACCCAGTACTTC. Its translation: CASSDQALAGTQETQYF. V gene TRBV2 combines with J gene TRBJ2-5, with 9 bases identical to TRBD2. After removal of 3 bases from V and 2 bases from J, the junction contained 10 bases not matched to a gene. The CDR3 spans 17 residues. The germline V gene has CDR1 SNHLY and CDR2 FYNNEI. Variable domain in full (rest from reference TRBV2 and TRBJ2-5): EPEVTQTPSHQVTQMGQEVILRCVPISNHLYFYWYRQILGQKVEFLVSFYNNEISEKSEIFDDQFSVERPDGSNFTLKIRSTKLEDSAMYFCASSDQALAGTQETQYFGPGTRLLVL.

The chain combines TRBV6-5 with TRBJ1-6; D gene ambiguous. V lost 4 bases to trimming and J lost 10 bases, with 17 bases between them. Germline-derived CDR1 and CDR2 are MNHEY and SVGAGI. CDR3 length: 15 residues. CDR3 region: CASSLGQPDRSPLHF. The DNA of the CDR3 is TGTGCCAGCAGTTTAGGTCAGCCCGATCGGTCACCCCTCCACTTT.

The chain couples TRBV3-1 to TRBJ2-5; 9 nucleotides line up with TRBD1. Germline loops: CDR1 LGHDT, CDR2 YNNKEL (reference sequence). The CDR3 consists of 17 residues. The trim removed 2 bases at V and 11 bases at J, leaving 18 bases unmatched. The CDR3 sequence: CASSQLAGTGSYNEQYF. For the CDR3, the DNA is TGTGCCAGCAGCCAATTGGCCGGGACAGGGTCCTACAATGAGCAGTACTTC.

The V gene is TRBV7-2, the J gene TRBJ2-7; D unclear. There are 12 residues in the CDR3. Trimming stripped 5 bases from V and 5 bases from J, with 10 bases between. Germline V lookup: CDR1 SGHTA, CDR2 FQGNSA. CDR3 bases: TGTGCCAGCAGCCCAGCGAGCCACGAGCAGTACTTC. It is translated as CASSPASHEQYF.

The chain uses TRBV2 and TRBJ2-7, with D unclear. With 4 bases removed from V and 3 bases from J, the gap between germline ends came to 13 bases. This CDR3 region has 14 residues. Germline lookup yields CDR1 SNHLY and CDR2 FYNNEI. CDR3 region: CASSAGRGSYEQYF. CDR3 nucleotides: TGTGCCAGCAGTGCAGGCCGTGGTAGCTACGAGCAGTACTTC.

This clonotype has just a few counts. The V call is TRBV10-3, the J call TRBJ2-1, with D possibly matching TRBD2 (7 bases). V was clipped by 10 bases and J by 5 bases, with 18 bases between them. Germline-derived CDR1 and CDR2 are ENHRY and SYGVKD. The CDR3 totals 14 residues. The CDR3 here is CATFTGREDNEQFF. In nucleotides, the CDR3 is TGTGCCACCTTTACAGGGAGGGAAGACAATGAGCAGTTCTTC.

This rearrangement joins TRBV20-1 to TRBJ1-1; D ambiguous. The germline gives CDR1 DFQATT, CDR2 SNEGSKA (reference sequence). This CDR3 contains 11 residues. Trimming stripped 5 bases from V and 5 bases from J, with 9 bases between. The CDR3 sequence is CSARWETEAFF. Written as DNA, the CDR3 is TGCAGTGCTCGCTGGGAGACTGAAGCTTTCTTT.

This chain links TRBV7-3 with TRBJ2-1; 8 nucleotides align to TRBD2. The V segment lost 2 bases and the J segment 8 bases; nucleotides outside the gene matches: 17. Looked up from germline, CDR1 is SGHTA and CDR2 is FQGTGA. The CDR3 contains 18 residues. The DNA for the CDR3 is TGTGCCAGCAGCTTAGTGCCACCACGGCGTGGGACTAGGTATGAGCAGTTCTTC. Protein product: CASSLVPPRRGTRYEQFF.

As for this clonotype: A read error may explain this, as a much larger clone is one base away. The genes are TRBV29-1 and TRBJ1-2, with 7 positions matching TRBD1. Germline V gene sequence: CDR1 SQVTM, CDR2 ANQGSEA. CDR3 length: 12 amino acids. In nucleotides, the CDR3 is TGCAGCGGTGGACAGGCGGACTATAGCTACACCTTC. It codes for CSGGQADYSYTF.

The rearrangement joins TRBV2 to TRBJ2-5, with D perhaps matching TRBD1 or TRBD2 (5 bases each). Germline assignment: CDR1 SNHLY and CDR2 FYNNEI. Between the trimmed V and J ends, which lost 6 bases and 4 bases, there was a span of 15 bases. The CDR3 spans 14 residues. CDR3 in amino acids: CASSRELDAETQYF. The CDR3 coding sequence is TGTGCCAGCAGCAGGGAGTTGGACGCAGAGACCCAGTACTTC.

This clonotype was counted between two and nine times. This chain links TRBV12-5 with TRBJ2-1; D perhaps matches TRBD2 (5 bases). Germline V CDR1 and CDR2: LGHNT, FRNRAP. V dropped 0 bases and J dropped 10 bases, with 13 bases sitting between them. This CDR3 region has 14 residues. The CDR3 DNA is TGTGCTAGTGGTTTGGTGACCGGCGGGTCCGAGCAGTTCTTC. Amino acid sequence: CASGLVTGGSEQFF.

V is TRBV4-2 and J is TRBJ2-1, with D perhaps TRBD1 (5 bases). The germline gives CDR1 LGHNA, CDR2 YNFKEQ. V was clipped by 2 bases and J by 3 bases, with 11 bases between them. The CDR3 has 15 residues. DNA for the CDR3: TGTGCCAGCAGCCAACAGTTCCAGGGCTACAATGAGCAGTTCTTC. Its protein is CASSQQFQGYNEQFF.

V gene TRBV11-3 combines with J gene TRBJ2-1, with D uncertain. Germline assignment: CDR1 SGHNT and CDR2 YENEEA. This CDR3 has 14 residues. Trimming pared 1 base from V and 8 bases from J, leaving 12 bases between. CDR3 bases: TGTGCCAGCAGCTTAGGAAGGGTGAACGATGAGCAGTTCTTC. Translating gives CASSLGRVNDEQFF.

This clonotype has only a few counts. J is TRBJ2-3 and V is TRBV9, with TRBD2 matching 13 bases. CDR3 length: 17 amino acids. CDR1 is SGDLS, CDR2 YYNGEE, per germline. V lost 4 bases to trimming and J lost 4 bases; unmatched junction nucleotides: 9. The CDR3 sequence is CASSRTSGGRESDTQYF. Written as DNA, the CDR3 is TGTGCCAGCAGCCGGACTAGCGGGGGCCGCGAGTCAGATACGCAGTATTTT.

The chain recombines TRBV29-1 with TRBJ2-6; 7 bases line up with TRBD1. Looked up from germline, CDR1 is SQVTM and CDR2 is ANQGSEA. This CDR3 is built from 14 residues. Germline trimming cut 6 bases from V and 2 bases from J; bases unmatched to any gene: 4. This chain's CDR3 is CSVSDRAGANVLTF. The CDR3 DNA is TGCAGCGTGTCCGACAGGGCTGGGGCCAACGTCCTGACTTTC.

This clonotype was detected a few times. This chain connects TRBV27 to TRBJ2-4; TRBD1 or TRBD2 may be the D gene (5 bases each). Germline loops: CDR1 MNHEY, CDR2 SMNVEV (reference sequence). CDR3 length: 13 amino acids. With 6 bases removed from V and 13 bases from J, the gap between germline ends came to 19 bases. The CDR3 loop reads CASRPGRLREQYF. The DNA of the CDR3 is TGTGCCAGCAGACCGGGACGTCTCAGGGAGCAGTACTTC.

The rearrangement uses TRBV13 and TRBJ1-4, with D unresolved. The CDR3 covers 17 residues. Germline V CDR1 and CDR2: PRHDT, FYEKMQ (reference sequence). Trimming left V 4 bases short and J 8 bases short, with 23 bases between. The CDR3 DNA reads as TGTGCCAGCAGCTCAAGCACGTTCGGGTCGTTTGGGGAAAAACTGTTTTTT. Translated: CASSSSTFGSFGEKLFF.

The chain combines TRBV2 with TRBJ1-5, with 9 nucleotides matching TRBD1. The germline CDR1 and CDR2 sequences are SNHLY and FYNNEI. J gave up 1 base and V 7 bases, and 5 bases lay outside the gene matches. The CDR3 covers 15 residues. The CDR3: CASNRQGVSNQPQHF. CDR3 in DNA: TGTGCCAGCAATCGACAGGGGGTGAGCAATCAGCCCCAGCATTTT.

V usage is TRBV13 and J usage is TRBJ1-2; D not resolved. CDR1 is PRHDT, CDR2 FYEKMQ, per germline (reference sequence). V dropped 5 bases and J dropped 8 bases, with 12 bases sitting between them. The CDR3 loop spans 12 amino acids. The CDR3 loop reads CASSPGPTGYTF. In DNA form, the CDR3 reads TGTGCCAGCAGCCCTGGCCCCACGGGCTACACCTTC.

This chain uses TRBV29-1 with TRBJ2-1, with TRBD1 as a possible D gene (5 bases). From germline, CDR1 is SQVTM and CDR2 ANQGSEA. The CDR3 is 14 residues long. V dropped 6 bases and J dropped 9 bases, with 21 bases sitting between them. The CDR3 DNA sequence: TGCAGCGTCGTAAGGGGCCTAGGGGTCGGTGAGCAGTTCTTC. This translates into CSVVRGLGVGEQFF.